The 20 T cell receptor beta chains below were found in one sample sequenced in a study of CD8 T cells in ankylosing spondylitis. TCRdb re-analysed the 5' RACE reads in MiXCR, keeping a single row per CDR3 protein. The sample includes about 160,000 distinct CDR3 sequences, roughly 10% of them seen just once. The specimen sequenced was blood, either unsorted or a sorted T cell fraction (not recorded which). The receptor set was obtained from a female donor with ankylosing spondylitis or in good health (not recorded which).

This clonotype was seen a few times. The chain recombines TRBV29-1 with TRBJ2-3, with TRBD1 as a possible D gene (6 bases). CDR1 and CDR2 from the germline V gene are SQVTM and ANQGSEA. Trimming pared 6 bases from V and 0 bases from J, leaving 13 bases between. This CDR3 comprises 14 residues. CDR3 residues: CSVGPQGSTDTQYF. CDR3 DNA sequence: TGCAGCGTCGGCCCACAGGGTAGCACAGATACGCAGTATTTT.

This clonotype was observed many times. This chain connects TRBV7-9 to TRBJ1-1; D not certain. V lost 5 bases, J lost 5 bases, and 15 bases lay in between. CDR1 SEHNR and CDR2 FQNEAQ come from the germline V gene (reference sequence). The CDR3 sequence is 14 residues long. The CDR3 reads CASSPPAEGTEAFF. The CDR3 DNA reads as TGTGCCAGCAGCCCACCCGCAGAAGGTACTGAAGCTTTCTTT.

Only a few counts were recorded for this clonotype. This chain connects TRBV13 to TRBJ2-7; D is ambiguous. The CDR3 has 15 amino acids. Per germline, CDR1 PRHDT and CDR2 FYEKMQ (reference sequence). The V end lost 0 bases, the J end lost 5 bases, and 14 bases lay between the germline ends. CDR3 residues: CASSLGRVLEDEQYF. In nucleotides, the CDR3 is TGTGCCAGCAGCTTAGGTCGGGTCCTAGAGGACGAGCAGTACTTC.

This clonotype was seen a few times. V is TRBV21-1 and J is TRBJ2-4. TRBV21-1 is a pseudogene locus. The CDR3 runs to 13 residues. CDR3 amino acids: CASSKGTRNIQYF. Here the CDR3 DNA reads TGTGCCAGCAGCAAAGGTACACGAAACATTCAGTACTTC.

This clonotype occurred many times. The rearrangement joins TRBV10-3 to TRBJ1-2; perhaps TRBD1 as D (5 bases). The V end was cut by 2 bases, the J end by 4 bases, with 14 bases between. CDR1 is ENHRY, CDR2 SYGVKD, per germline. There are 15 residues in the CDR3. CDR3 sequence: CAISEPRNQGYGYTF. CDR3 nucleotide sequence: TGTGCCATCAGTGAGCCCCGAAATCAGGGCTATGGCTACACCTTC.

This sequence joins TRBV6-2 or TRBV6-3 and TRBJ2-1, with D possibly matching TRBD2 (6 bases). Germline V gene sequence: CDR1 MNHEY, CDR2 SVGEGT. V gave up 7 bases and J gave up 6 bases, with 16 bases separating them. CDR3 size: 14 residues. CDR3 coding DNA: TGTGCCAGCAAGGGTGGGGACTTGGGCAATGAGCAGTTCTTC. Its translation: CASKGGDLGNEQFF.

The V call is TRBV28, the J call TRBJ2-7; unclear D gene. With 2 bases removed from V and 3 bases from J, the gap between germline ends came to 11 bases. The CDR3 totals 14 residues. In germline, CDR1 is MDHEN, CDR2 SYDVKM. The CDR3 DNA reads TGTGCCAGCAGTTTAAAGTCTGCCGGCTACGAGCAGTACTTC. It specifies CASSLKSAGYEQYF.

At least ten counts were recorded for this clonotype. This chain joins TRBV25-1 and TRBJ2-7, with D unclear. The V and J ends lost 0 bases and 5 bases respectively, with 8 bases between them. This CDR3 region has 13 residues. CDR1 and CDR2 (germline): MGHDK, SYGVNS. In DNA form, the CDR3 reads TGTGCCAGCAGTGAATATGGCCAGGACGAGCAGTACTTC. Protein product: CASSEYGQDEQYF.

This clonotype occurred a few times. The chain carries TRBV12-3 or TRBV12-4 and TRBJ2-1, with 13 bases lining up with TRBD2. This CDR3 region has 18 residues. V lost 2 bases, J lost 6 bases, and 10 bases stayed unmatched. DNA for the CDR3: TGTGCCAGCAGTTTACGTCGGACTAGCGGGAGAGCCACCAATGAGCAGTTCTTC. Protein product: CASSLRRTSGRATNEQFF.

This clonotype was seen ten or more times. The chain couples TRBV5-1 to TRBJ2-3; 12 bases match TRBD2. Trimming took 2 bases from V and 4 from J; bases not matched to a gene: 5. This CDR3 has 16 amino acids. The germline CDR1 and CDR2 sequences are SGHRS and YFSETQ. CDR3 in DNA: TGCGCCAGCAGCTTCTCTAGCGGGAGGGCAGCAGATACGCAGTATTTT. Protein: CASSFSSGRAADTQYF.

The CDR3 nucleotides read TGCGCCAGCAGCCAACAAAGCCAGGGCCCTTACAATGAGCAGTTCTTC. Protein product: CASSQQSQGPYNEQFF. V and J are TRBV4-3 and TRBJ2-1, with D perhaps TRBD1 (5 bases). Trimming cost V 2 bases and J 4 bases, with 15 bases left between them. This CDR3 is 16 amino acids long. Germline CDR1 and CDR2: LGHNA and YSLEER.

The J gene is TRBJ2-2, the V gene TRBV11-1; D is ambiguous. The CDR3 is 18 amino acids. CDR1 and CDR2 (germline): SGHAT, FQDESV (reference sequence). Trimming shortened V by 2 bases and J by 2 bases, and 18 bases separated the two germline ends. The CDR3 sequence: CASSLPETPSFNTGELFF. The DNA for the CDR3 is TGTGCCAGCAGCTTACCGGAGACACCGAGTTTTAACACCGGGGAGCTGTTTTTT. The whole variable domain, remainder taken from reference TRBV11-1 and TRBJ2-2, is EAEVAQSPRYKITEKSQAVAFWCDPISGHATLYWYRQILGQGPELLVQFQDESVVDDSQLPKDRFSAERLKGVDSTLKIQPAELGDSAMYLCASSLPETPSFNTGELFFGEGSRLTVL.

This clonotype turned up a few times. The chain employs TRBV3-1 and TRBJ2-7, with D uncertain. The CDR3 is 14 residues long. V lost 3 bases and J 0 bases, leaving 9 bases between the germline ends. Per the germline V gene, CDR1 is LGHDT and CDR2 is YNNKEL (reference sequence). In DNA form, the CDR3 reads TGTGCCAGCAGCCAGGATTCCCACTCCTACGAGCAGTACTTC. The encoded protein is CASSQDSHSYEQYF.

This clonotype appeared a few times. The genes are TRBV7-8 and TRBJ2-1; D unclear. The germline V and J ends were trimmed by 5 bases and 5 bases, with 19 bases remaining between them. Germline lookup yields CDR1 SGHVS and CDR2 FQNEAQ. The CDR3 sequence is 16 residues long. The CDR3 region is CASSRFKGSADNEQFF. CDR3 DNA sequence: TGTGCCAGCAGCCGATTCAAGGGAAGCGCCGACAATGAGCAGTTCTTC.

The chain couples TRBV19 to TRBJ2-7, with TRBD2 matching over 9 bases. The CDR3 loop spans 15 amino acids. Germline V gene sequence: CDR1 LNHDA, CDR2 SQIVND (reference sequence). After removal of 5 bases from V and 5 bases from J, the junction contained 10 bases not matched to a gene. CDR3 loop: CASSSGTSKYDEQYF. CDR3 coding DNA: TGTGCCAGTAGTTCCGGGACTAGCAAATATGACGAGCAGTACTTC.

In its sample, this clonotype was seen many times. The chain combines TRBV7-3 with TRBJ1-2; a possible D gene is TRBD1 (6 bases). Germline values: CDR1 SGHTA, CDR2 FQGTGA. The CDR3 is made up of 15 amino acids. The V gene lost 0 bases and the J gene lost 4 bases, with 12 bases spanning the gap. CDR3 DNA sequence: TGTGCCAGCAGCTTAACGCCGGACAGCTCCTATGGCTACACCTTC. Translating gives CASSLTPDSSYGYTF.

The table lists this clonotype with many counts. This sequence joins TRBV19 and TRBJ2-3, with D perhaps matching TRBD1 (5 bases). CDR3 length: 14 residues. CDR1 LNHDA and CDR2 SQIVND come from the germline V gene (reference sequence). The V end was cut by 6 bases, the J end by 0 bases, with 10 bases between. CDR3 sequence reads: CASRTAASTDTQYF. CDR3 nucleotides: TGTGCCAGTAGGACAGCAGCTAGCACAGATACGCAGTATTTT.

This chain links TRBV24-1 with TRBJ2-2; TRBD2 might be the D (5 bases). The CDR3 sequence is 14 residues long. V lost 4 bases to trimming and J lost 3 bases, with 8 bases between them. Looked up from germline, CDR1 is KGHDR and CDR2 is SFDVKD. This chain's CDR3 is CATSESGYTGELFF. In nucleotides, the CDR3 is TGTGCCACCAGTGAGAGCGGTTACACCGGGGAGCTGTTTTTT.

This clonotype occurred once. The V gene is TRBV7-2, the J gene TRBJ1-2; weak D call: TRBD1 (6 bases). The V gene lost 0 bases and the J gene lost 8 bases, with 22 bases spanning the gap. Germline V CDR1 and CDR2: SGHTA, FQGNSA. The CDR3 length is 17 residues. The CDR3 nucleotides read TGTGCCAGCAGCTTAGCCGGTCCCGGGACACGCCCGGAGGGCTACACCTTC. Residues: CASSLAGPGTRPEGYTF. The full variable domain, completed using reference TRBV7-2 and TRBJ1-2, is GAGVSQSPSNKVTEKGKDVELRCDPISGHTALYWYRQSLGQGLEFLIYFQGNSAPDKSGLPSDRFSAERTGGSVSTLTIQRTQQEDSAVYLCASSLAGPGTRPEGYTFGSGTRLTVV.

The table lists this clonotype with many counts. The rearrangement uses TRBV7-9 and TRBJ1-4, with D perhaps matching TRBD1 (5 bases). The CDR3 is 12 residues long. Trimming pared 4 bases from V and 14 bases from J, leaving 14 bases between. Germline lookup yields CDR1 SEHNR and CDR2 FQNEAQ (reference sequence). CDR3: CASSSSAGPLFF. CDR3 in DNA: TGTGCCAGCAGCTCAAGCGCGGGACCCCTGTTTTTT.